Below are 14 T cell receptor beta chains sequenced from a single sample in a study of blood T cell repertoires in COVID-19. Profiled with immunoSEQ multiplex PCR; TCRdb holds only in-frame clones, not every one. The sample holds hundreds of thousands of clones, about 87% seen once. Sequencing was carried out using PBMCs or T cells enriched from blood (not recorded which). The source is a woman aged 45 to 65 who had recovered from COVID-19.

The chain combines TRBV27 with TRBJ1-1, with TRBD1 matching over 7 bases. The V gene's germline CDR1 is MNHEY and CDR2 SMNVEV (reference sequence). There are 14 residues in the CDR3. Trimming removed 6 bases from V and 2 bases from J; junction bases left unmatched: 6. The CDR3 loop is CASRTGKGNTEAFF. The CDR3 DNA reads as TGTGCCAGCAGGACAGGGAAGGGCAACACTGAAGCTTTCTTT.

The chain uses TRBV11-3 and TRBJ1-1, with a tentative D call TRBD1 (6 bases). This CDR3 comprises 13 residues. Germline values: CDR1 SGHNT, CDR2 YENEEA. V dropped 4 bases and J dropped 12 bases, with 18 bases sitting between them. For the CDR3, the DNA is TGTGCCAGCAGCTCACGACAGGATGGAGTGACTTTCTTT. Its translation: CASSSRQDGVTFF.

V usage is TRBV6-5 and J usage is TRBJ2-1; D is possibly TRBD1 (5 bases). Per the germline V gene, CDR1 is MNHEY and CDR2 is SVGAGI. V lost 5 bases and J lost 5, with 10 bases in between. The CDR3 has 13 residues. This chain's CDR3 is CASSRTGNNEQFF. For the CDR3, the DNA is TGTGCCAGCAGTAGAACAGGAAACAATGAGCAGTTCTTC.

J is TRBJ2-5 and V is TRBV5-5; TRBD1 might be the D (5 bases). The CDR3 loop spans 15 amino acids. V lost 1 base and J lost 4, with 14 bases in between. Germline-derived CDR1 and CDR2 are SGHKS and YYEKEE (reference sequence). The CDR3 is CASSLFRALLETQYF. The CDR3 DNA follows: TGTGCCAGCAGCTTGTTCAGGGCGCTCCTAGAGACCCAGTACTTC.

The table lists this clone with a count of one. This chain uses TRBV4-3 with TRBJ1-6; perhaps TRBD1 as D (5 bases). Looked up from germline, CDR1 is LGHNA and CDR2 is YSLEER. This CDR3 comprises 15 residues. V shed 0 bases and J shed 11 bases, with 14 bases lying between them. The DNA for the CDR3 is TGCGCCAGCAGCCAAGATGTGACAGCCGTCACACCCCTCCACTTT. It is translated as CASSQDVTAVTPLHF.

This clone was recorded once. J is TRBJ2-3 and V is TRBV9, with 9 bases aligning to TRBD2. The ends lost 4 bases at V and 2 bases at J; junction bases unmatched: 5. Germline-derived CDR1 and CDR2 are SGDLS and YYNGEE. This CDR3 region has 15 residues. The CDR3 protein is CASSTSGRPTDTQYF. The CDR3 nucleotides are TGTGCCAGCAGCACCAGCGGGAGGCCCACAGATACGCAGTATTTT. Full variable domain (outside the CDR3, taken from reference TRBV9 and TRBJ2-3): DSGVTQTPKHLITATGQRVTLRCSPRSGDLSVYWYQQSLDQGLQFLIQYYNGEERAKGNILERFSAQQFPDLHSELNLSSLELGDSALYFCASSTSGRPTDTQYFGPGTRLTVL.

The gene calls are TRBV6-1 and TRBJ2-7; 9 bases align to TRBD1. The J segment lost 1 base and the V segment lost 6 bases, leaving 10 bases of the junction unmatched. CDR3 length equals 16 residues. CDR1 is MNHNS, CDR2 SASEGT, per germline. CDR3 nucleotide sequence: TGTGCCAGCAGCGAATACAGGGGGCGAGTATCCTACGAGCAGTACTTC. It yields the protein CASSEYRGRVSYEQYF.

The CDR3 is CASSDGPTGVGTEAFF. The CDR3 DNA follows: TGTGCCAGCAGCGACGGACCGACAGGGGTCGGGACTGAAGCTTTCTTT. The chain couples TRBV9 to TRBJ1-1; 8 bases are a match to TRBD1. J gave up 5 bases and V 3 bases, and 12 bases lay outside the gene matches. The CDR3 sequence is 16 residues long. Germline V gene lookup returns CDR1 SGDLS and CDR2 YYNGEE. Full variable domain (missing parts from reference TRBV9 and TRBJ1-1): DSGVTQTPKHLITATGQRVTLRCSPRSGDLSVYWYQQSLDQGLQFLIQYYNGEERAKGNILERFSAQQFPDLHSELNLSSLELGDSALYFCASSDGPTGVGTEAFFGQGTRLTVV.

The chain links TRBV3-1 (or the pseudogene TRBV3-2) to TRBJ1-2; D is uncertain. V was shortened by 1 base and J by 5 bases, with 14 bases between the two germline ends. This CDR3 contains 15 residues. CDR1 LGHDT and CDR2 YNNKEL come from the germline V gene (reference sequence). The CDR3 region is CASSQGPGRSYGYTF. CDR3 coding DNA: TGTGCCAGCAGCCAAGGTCCTGGGCGAAGTTATGGCTACACCTTC.

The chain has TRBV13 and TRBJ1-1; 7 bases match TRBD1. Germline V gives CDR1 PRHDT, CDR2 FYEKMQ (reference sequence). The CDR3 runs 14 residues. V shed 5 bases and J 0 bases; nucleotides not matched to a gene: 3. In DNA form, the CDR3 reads TGTGCCAGCAGCGAGGGACAGCTGAACACTGAAGCTTTCTTT. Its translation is CASSEGQLNTEAFF.

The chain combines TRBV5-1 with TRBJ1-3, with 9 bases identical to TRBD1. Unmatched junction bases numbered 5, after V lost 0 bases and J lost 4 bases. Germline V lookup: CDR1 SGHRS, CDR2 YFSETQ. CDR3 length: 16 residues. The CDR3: CASSLAGTGYGNTIYF. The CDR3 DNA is TGCGCCAGCAGCTTGGCCGGGACAGGGTACGGAAACACCATATATTTT.

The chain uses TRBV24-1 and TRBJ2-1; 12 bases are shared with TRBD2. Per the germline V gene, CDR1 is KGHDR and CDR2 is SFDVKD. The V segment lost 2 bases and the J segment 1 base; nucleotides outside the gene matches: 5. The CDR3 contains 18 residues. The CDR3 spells CATSDSGGLAGSYNEQFF. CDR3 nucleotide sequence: TGTGCCACCAGTGATTCGGGAGGACTAGCGGGATCCTACAATGAGCAGTTCTTC.

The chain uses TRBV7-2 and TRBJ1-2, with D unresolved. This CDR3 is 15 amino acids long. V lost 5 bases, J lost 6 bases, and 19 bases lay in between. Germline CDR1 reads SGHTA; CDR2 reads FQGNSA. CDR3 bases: TGTGCCAGCAGCATTACAGCCCAGCTTGGAAATGGCTACACCTTC. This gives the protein CASSITAQLGNGYTF.

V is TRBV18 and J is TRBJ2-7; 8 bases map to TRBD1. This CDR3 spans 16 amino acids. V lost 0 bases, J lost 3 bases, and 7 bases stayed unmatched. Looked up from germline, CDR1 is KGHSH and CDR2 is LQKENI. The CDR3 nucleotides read TGTGCCAGCTCACCACCGGCAGGGGGCTTACACTACGAGCAGTACTTC. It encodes CASSPPAGGLHYEQYF.